This T cell receptor (beta chain) was profiled in a study of T cell responses to AZD1222 COVID-19 vaccine. Sequenced by immunoSEQ multiplex PCR; TCRdb stores in-frame clones only, minus some. The repertoire holds roughly 120,000 clones, 65% to 90% seen once, with approximately 7.6% in the top ten. Germline CDR1 reads MGHDK; CDR2 reads SYGVNS. The V and J ends lost 8 bases and 5 bases, in that order; junction bases with no gene match: 6. This CDR3 has 14 amino acids. V usage is TRBV25-1 and J usage is TRBJ2-5; 12 bases match TRBD2. Here the sequenced sample was peripheral blood, taken on day 0 of AZD1222 vaccination. The TCR originated in an adult in good health. CDR3 sequence reads: CASQTSGGGETQYF. CDR3 in DNA: TGTGCCAGCCAGACTAGCGGGGGTGGTGAGACCCAGTACTTC.